This T cell receptor (beta chain) stems from a study of cytomegalovirus exposure and HLA in healthy donors. Germline loops: CDR1 MDHEN, CDR2 SYDVKM. The V end was cut by 8 bases, the J end by 0 bases, with 10 bases between. The CDR3 consists of 13 residues. Comments on this clone: Its antigen is unknown.

Both 60 Vbeta primers and 13 Jbeta primers went into the PCR. Sequencing was performed with immunoSEQ multiplex PCR; in TCRdb, only in-frame clones are kept and a portion is missing. The table records about 160,000 clones, approximately 88% of them present only once. Study observations and caveats: Sequencing likely caused a cluster of highly shared sequence variants. A later analysis linked a missense variant in DCLRE1C to the trimming of TCR beta V and J genes. Earlier findings revealed that most TCR beta V segments proved productive either about 90% or about 30% of the time.

This TCR was recovered from a young woman in good health and CMV-seronegative. The chain uses TRBV28 and TRBJ1-2; possible D gene TRBD1, 5 bases. Sequencing was done on a sample of PBMCs. DNA for the CDR3: TGTGCCAGCGGGGCAGGAGCTAACTATGGCTACACCTTC. Translation gives CASGAGANYGYTF.